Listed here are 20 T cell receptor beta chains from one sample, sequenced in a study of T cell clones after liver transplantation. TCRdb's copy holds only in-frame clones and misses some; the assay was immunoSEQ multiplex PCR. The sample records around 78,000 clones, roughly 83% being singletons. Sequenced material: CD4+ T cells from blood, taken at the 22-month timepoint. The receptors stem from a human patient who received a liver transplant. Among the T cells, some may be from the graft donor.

The CDR3: CASTPVPGSSYNEQFF. The CDR3, as DNA: TGCGCCAGCACCCCCGTGCCGGGCAGCTCCTACAATGAGCAGTTCTTC. V usage is TRBV4-1 and J usage is TRBJ2-1; no firm D call. V was pared by 7 bases and J by 0 bases, with 16 bases between. CDR1 is MGHRA and CDR2 is YSYEKL in the germline V gene. The CDR3 runs 16 residues.

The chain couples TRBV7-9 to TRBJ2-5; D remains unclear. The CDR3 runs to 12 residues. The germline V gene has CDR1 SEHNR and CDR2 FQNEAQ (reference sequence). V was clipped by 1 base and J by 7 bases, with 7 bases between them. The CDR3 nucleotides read TGTGCCAGCAGCTTAGACGGCTTGACCCAGTACTTC. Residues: CASSLDGLTQYF.

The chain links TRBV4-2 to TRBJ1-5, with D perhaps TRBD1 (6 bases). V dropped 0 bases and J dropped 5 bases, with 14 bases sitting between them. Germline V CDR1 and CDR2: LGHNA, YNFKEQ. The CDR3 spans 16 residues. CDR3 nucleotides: TGTGCCAGCAGCCAAGAAGGGGGGACGTTAGATCAGCCCCAGCATTTT. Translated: CASSQEGGTLDQPQHF.

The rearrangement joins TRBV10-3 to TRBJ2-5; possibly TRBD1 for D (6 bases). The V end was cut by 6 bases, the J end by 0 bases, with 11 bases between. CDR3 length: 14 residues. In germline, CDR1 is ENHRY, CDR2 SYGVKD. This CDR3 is CAIRGTTYQETQYF. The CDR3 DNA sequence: TGTGCCATCAGAGGGACAACGTACCAAGAGACCCAGTACTTC.

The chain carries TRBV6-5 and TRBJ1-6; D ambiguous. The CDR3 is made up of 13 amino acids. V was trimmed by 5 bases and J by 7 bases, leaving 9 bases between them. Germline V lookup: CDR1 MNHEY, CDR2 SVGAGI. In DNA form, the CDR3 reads TGTGCCAGCAGTCCGATCAAAAATTCACCCCTCCACTTT. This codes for CASSPIKNSPLHF.

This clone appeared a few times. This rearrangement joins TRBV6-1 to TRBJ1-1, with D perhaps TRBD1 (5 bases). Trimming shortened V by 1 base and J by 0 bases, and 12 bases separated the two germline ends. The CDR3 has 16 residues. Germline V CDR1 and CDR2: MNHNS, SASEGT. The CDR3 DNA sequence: TGTGCCAGCAGTGAAGATAGCGGACATTTGAACACTGAAGCTTTCTTT. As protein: CASSEDSGHLNTEAFF.

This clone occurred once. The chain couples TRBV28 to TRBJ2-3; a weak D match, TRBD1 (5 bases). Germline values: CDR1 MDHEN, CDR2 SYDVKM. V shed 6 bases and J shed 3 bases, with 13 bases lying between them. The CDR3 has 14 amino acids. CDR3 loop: CASSLGARTDTQYF. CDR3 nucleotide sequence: TGTGCCAGCAGCCTAGGGGCGCGTACAGATACGCAGTATTTT.

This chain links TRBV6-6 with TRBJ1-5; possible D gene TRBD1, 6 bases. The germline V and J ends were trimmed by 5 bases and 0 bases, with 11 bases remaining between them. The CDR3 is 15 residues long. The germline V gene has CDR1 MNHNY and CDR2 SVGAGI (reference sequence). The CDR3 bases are TGTGCCAGCAGTGCGACAGGATATAGCAATCAGCCCCAGCATTTT. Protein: CASSATGYSNQPQHF.

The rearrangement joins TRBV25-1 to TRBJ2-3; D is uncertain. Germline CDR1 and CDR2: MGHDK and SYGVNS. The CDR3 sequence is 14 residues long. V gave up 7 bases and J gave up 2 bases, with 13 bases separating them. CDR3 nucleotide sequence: TGTGCCAGCACCGACACCTCGAACACAGATACGCAGTATTTT. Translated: CASTDTSNTDTQYF.

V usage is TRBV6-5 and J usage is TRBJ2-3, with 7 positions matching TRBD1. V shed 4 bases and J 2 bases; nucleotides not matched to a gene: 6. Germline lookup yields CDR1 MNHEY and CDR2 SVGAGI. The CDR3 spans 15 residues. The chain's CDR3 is CASSFRGQFTDTQYF. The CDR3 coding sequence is TGTGCCAGCAGTTTCCGGGGACAGTTCACAGATACGCAGTATTTT.

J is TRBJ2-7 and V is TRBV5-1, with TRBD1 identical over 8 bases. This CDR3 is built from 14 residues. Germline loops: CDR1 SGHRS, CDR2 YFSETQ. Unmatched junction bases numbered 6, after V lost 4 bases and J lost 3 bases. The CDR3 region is CASSVNGQGYEQYF. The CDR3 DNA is TGCGCCAGCAGCGTGAACGGACAGGGCTACGAGCAGTACTTC.

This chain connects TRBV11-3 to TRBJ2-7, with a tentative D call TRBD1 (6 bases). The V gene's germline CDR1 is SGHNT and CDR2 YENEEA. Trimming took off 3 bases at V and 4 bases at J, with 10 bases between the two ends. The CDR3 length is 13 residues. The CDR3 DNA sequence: TGTGCCAGCAGCTTGGGACAACAATACGAGCAGTACTTC. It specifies CASSLGQQYEQYF.

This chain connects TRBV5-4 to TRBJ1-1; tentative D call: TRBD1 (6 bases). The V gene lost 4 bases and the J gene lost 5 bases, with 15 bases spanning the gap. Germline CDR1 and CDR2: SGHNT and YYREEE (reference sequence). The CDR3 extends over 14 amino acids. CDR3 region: CASSPGGLGTEAFF. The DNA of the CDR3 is TGTGCCAGCAGCCCCGGGGGGCTAGGTACTGAAGCTTTCTTT.

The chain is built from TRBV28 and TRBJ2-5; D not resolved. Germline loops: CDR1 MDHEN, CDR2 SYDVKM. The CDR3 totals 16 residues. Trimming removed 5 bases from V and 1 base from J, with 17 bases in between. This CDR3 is CASSRSGLKLQETQYF. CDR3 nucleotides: TGTGCCAGCAGTAGGTCGGGCCTGAAACTCCAAGAGACCCAGTACTTC.

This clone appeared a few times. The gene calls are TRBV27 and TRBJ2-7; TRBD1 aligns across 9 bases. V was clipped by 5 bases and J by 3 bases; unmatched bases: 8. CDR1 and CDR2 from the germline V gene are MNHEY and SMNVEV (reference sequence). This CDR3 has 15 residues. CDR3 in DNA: TGTGCCAGCAGTGCCCCGGGACAGGGACTCTACGAGCAGTACTTC. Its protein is CASSAPGQGLYEQYF.

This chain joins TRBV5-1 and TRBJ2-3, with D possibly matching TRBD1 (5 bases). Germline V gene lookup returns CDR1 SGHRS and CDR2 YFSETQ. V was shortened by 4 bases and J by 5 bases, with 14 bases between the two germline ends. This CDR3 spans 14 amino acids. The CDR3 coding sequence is TGCGCCAGCAGCCCAGACAGCTGGGTAGATACGCAGTATTTT. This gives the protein CASSPDSWVDTQYF.

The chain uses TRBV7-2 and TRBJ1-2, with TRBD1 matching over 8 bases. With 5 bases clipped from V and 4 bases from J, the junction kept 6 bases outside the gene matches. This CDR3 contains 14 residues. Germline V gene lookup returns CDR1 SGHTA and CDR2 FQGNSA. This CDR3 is CASSPRTGSYGYTF. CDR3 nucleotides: TGTGCCAGCAGCCCGAGGACAGGGTCCTATGGCTACACCTTC. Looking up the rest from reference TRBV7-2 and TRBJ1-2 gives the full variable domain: GAGVSQSPSNKVTEKGKDVELRCDPISGHTALYWYRQSLGQGLEFLIYFQGNSAPDKSGLPSDRFSAERTGGSVSTLTIQRTQQEDSAVYLCASSPRTGSYGYTFGSGTRLTVV.

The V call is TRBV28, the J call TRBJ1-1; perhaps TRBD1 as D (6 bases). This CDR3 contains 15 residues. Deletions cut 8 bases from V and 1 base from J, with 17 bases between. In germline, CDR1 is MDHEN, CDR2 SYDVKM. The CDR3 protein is CASRGPPWPNTEAFF. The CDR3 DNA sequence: TGTGCCAGCCGGGGGCCACCGTGGCCGAACACTGAAGCTTTCTTT. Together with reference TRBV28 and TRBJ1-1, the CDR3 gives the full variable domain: DVKVTQSSRYLVKRTGEKVFLECVQDMDHENMFWYRQDPGLGLRLIYFSYDVKMKEKGDIPEGYSVSREKKERFSLILESASTNQTSMYLCASRGPPWPNTEAFFGQGTRLTVV.

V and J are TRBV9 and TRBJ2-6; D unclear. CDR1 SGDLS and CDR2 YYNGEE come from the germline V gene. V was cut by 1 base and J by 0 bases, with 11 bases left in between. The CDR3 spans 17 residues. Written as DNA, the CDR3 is TGTGCCAGCAGCGTATTAGGTAGTCTCTCTGGGGCCAACGTCCTGACTTTC. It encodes CASSVLGSLSGANVLTF.

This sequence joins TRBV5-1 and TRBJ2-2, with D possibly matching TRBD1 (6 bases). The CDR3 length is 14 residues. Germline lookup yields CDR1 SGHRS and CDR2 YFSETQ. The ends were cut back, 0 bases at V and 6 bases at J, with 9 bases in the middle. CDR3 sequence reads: CASSLGQAAGELFF. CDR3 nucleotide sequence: TGCGCCAGCAGCTTGGGACAGGCCGCCGGGGAGCTGTTTTTT.